Presented here are 8 T cell receptor beta chains from one specimen sequenced in a study of OX40 agonist ivuxolimab in advanced cancers. Assay: immunoSEQ multiplex PCR; the TCRdb copy retains only in-frame clones and omits some. Of some 70,000 clones detected, about 91% appear once; the ten largest clones hold around 3%. Sequenced here: CD4+ or CD8+ T cells sorted from blood, sampled in a trial of the OX40 agonist ivuxolimab. These receptors were collected from an adult with an advanced solid tumor such as melanoma, head and neck, liver or kidney cancer.

This clone was counted once. The V gene is TRBV5-1, the J gene TRBJ2-5, with D maybe TRBD1 (6 bases). The CDR3 is 16 amino acids. Germline CDR1 reads SGHRS; CDR2 reads YFSETQ. Trimming removed 4 bases from V and 0 bases from J, with 16 bases in between. The CDR3 nucleotides are TGCGCCAGCAGCCAGAACAGGGTGGAGGACCAAGAGACCCAGTACTTC. As protein: CASSQNRVEDQETQYF. Based on the CDR3 plus reference TRBV5-1 and TRBJ2-5, the full variable domain is KAGVTQTPRYLIKTRGQQVTLSCSPISGHRSVSWYQQTPGQGLQFLFEYFSETQRNKGNFPGRFSGRQFSNSRSEMNVSTLELGDSALYLCASSQNRVEDQETQYFGPGTRLLVL.

The chain joins TRBV6-5 to TRBJ2-7; tentative D call: TRBD1 (7 bases). The CDR3 extends over 15 amino acids. With 2 bases removed from V and 0 bases from J, the gap between germline ends came to 11 bases. The germline CDR1 and CDR2 sequences are MNHEY and SVGAGI. CDR3 DNA: TGTGCCAGCAGTTACGGCAGGGGGGTCTCCTACGAGCAGTACTTC. This codes for CASSYGRGVSYEQYF.

This clone occurred once. This chain connects TRBV7-6 to TRBJ2-7; the D call may be TRBD1 or TRBD2 (5 bases each). CDR1 and CDR2 (germline): SGHVS, FNYEAQ. The CDR3 consists of 17 residues. V lost 0 bases to trimming and J lost 5 bases, with 20 bases between them. Here the CDR3 DNA reads TGTGCCAGCAGCTTAGCGATTCAGGCCGCGGTGGGGGACGAGCAGTACTTC. Its protein product is CASSLAIQAAVGDEQYF.

The chain employs TRBV23-1 and TRBJ2-5; D is perhaps TRBD1 or TRBD2 (5 bases each). TRBV23-1 is known as an ORF, though its function is uncertain. The ends were cut back, 8 bases at V and 1 base at J, with 14 bases in the middle. The CDR3 sequence is 14 residues long. The DNA of the CDR3 is TGCGCCAGCGGTGGGGACCCCCTCCAAGAGACCCAGTACTTC. Protein product: CASGGDPLQETQYF.

The chain carries TRBV7-9 and TRBJ2-7; the D call may be TRBD1 or TRBD2 (5 bases each). Trimming removed 1 base from V and 1 base from J, with 8 bases in between. This CDR3 spans 14 amino acids. Germline values: CDR1 SEHNR, CDR2 FQNEAQ (reference sequence). This chain's CDR3 is CASSLDGGSYEQYF. The CDR3 DNA reads TGTGCCAGCAGCTTAGATGGGGGATCCTACGAGCAGTACTTC. The full variable domain, with the rest looked up from reference TRBV7-9 and TRBJ2-7, is DTGVSQNPRHKITKRGQNVTFRCDPISEHNRLYWYRQTLGQGPEFLTYFQNEAQLEKSRLLSDRFSAERPKGSFSTLEIQRTEQGDSAMYLCASSLDGGSYEQYFGPGTRLTVT.

The chain has TRBV7-8 and TRBJ2-1, with TRBD2 as a possible D gene (6 bases). Trimming pared 0 bases from V and 7 bases from J, leaving 13 bases between. The CDR3 totals 15 residues. Germline V lookup: CDR1 SGHVS, CDR2 FQNEAQ. CDR3 nucleotide sequence: TGTGCCAGCAGCTTAGCGTGGGGGGTCGGAAATGAGCAGTTCTTC. It specifies CASSLAWGVGNEQFF.

V gene TRBV5-1 combines with J gene TRBJ2-3; 11 bases are a match to TRBD2. Trimming at V came to 4 bases and at J to 5 bases, leaving 3 bases not matched to a gene. Germline CDR1 and CDR2: SGHRS and YFSETQ. The CDR3 is 14 residues long. CDR3 DNA sequence: TGCGCCAGCAGCCCGGGGACTAGCGGAGATACGCAGTATTTT. Amino acids: CASSPGTSGDTQYF. Complete variable domain (other parts from reference TRBV5-1 and TRBJ2-3): KAGVTQTPRYLIKTRGQQVTLSCSPISGHRSVSWYQQTPGQGLQFLFEYFSETQRNKGNFPGRFSGRQFSNSRSEMNVSTLELGDSALYLCASSPGTSGDTQYFGPGTRLTVL.

The gene calls are TRBV5-5 and TRBJ1-3, with D tentatively TRBD1 (6 bases). V was pared by 4 bases and J by 2 bases, with 13 bases between. In germline, CDR1 is SGHKS, CDR2 YYEKEE (reference sequence). The CDR3 extends over 15 amino acids. CDR3 nucleotides: TGTGCCAGCAGCACACAGACAGGAGCTGGAAACACCATATATTTT. This codes for CASSTQTGAGNTIYF. The entire variable domain, with the rest obtained from reference TRBV5-5 and TRBJ1-3, is as follows: DAGVTQSPTHLIKTRGQQVTLRCSPISGHKSVSWYQQVLGQGPQFIFQYYEKEERGRGNFPDRFSARQFPNYSSELNVNALLLGDSALYLCASSTQTGAGNTIYFGEGSWLTVV.